This TCR beta chain is from a study of cytomegalovirus exposure and HLA in healthy donors. Study at large: In an early release, HLA-typed donors contributed approximately 82 million unique TCR sequences.

V shed 4 bases, J shed 8 bases, and the junction held 15 bases outside the gene matches. CDR1 and CDR2 (germline): KGHSH, LQKENI. This CDR3 region has 17 residues. Primers: 60 Vbeta forward and 13 Jbeta reverse. Profiled with immunoSEQ multiplex PCR; TCRdb holds only in-frame clones, not every one. This sample has more than 80,000 clones; approximately 74% occur once, and the top ten carry 12% to 15%. Samples came from healthy bone marrow donors. The clonotype was recovered from a woman in her seventies in good health and CMV-seropositive. Sample: PBMCs. The V call is TRBV18, the J call TRBJ2-1; TRBD2 aligns across 9 bases. The CDR3 is CASSRPLAGGPHYEQFF. The CDR3 DNA reads as TGTGCCAGCTCACGGCCTTTGGCGGGAGGGCCTCATTATGAGCAGTTCTTC.